This T cell receptor beta chain was sequenced in a study of PD-1 blockade in classical Hodgkin lymphoma. Here immunoSEQ multiplex PCR was the method, and the copy in TCRdb shows in-frame clones only, minus some. The sample consists of about 41,000 clones, 60% to 80% of them appearing once. The germline V gene encodes CDR1 KGHSH and CDR2 LQKENI. The CDR3 is 16 amino acids. V dropped 0 bases and J dropped 2 bases, with 13 bases sitting between them. Stated time point: cycle 4 day 1 (C4D1), after 5 to 7 weeks of nivolumab. Each patient experienced a relapse that followed autologous stem cell transplantation, and brentuximab vedotin exposure varied.

This TCR was sampled from a human donor with classical Hodgkin lymphoma. Sequencing was performed on peripheral blood mononuclear cells (PBMCs), taken before the fourth cycle of nivolumab. The chain links TRBV18 to TRBJ1-1; no clear D. For the CDR3, the DNA is TGTGCCAGCTCACCACCGCCAGATTCAATCAACACTGAAGCTTTCTTT. Translated: CASSPPPDSINTEAFF.